The 6 T cell receptor beta chains in this list originate from one sample, sequenced in a study of blood T cell repertoires in COVID-19. Data came from immunoSEQ multiplex PCR; TCRdb stores just in-frame clones and leaves some out. The data hold around 200,000 clones, with around nine tenths observed a single time. Sequences were obtained from peripheral blood. The receptors were sampled from a woman aged 18-30 years who had recovered from COVID-19.

This clone appeared once. The J gene is TRBJ2-5, the V gene TRBV24-1; D remains ambiguous. Germline lookup yields CDR1 KGHDR and CDR2 SFDVKD. This CDR3 has 16 residues. V dropped 3 bases and J dropped 1 base, with 14 bases sitting between them. CDR3 loop: CATSDPAALTQETQYF. The CDR3, as DNA: TGTGCCACCAGTGATCCCGCGGCGCTAACCCAAGAGACCCAGTACTTC.

The rearrangement joins TRBV4-1 to TRBJ2-1, with TRBD2 matching over 13 bases. This CDR3 is built from 19 residues. Per the germline V gene, CDR1 is MGHRA and CDR2 is YSYEKL. After removal of 5 bases from V and 0 bases from J, the junction contained 10 bases not matched to a gene. The CDR3 DNA reads as TGCGCCAGCAGCGCACCAGGACGGACTAGCGGGAGCTCCTACAATGAGCAGTTCTTC. Its translation: CASSAPGRTSGSSYNEQFF.

The chain recombines TRBV3-1 (or the pseudogene TRBV3-2) with TRBJ2-2, with TRBD1 identical over 9 bases. V shed 5 bases, J shed 3 bases, and the junction held 7 bases outside the gene matches. The CDR3 loop spans 16 amino acids. Germline V gene data show CDR1 as LGHDT and CDR2 as YNNKEL (reference sequence). For the CDR3, the DNA is TGTGCCAGCAGCGTACAGGGGGCAGCGGACACCGGGGAGCTGTTTTTT. Its protein is CASSVQGAADTGELFF.

The CDR3 DNA reads TGTGCCAGCAGCCAAGAGGGCACCAATTCACCCCTCCACTTT. It translates to CASSQEGTNSPLHF. The chain combines TRBV3-1 (or the pseudogene TRBV3-2) with TRBJ1-6; D uncertain. The CDR3 extends over 14 amino acids. V lost 0 bases, J lost 7 bases, and 7 bases lay in between. Germline V gene data show CDR1 as LGHDT and CDR2 as YNNKEL (reference sequence).

The genes are TRBV4-1 and TRBJ2-3, with 15 bases identical to TRBD2. The V gene's germline CDR1 is MGHRA and CDR2 YSYEKL. The CDR3 is 19 residues long. Trimming removed 4 bases from V and 5 bases from J; junction bases left unmatched: 13. CDR3 nucleotides: TGCGCCAGCAGCCCCTACTCTGGACTAGCGGGAGGGTCGATAGATACGCAGTATTTT. Translating it yields CASSPYSGLAGGSIDTQYF.

V is TRBV7-8 and J is TRBJ2-1; TRBD2 matches at 7 bases. CDR3 length equals 17 residues. The germline V gene encodes CDR1 SGHVS and CDR2 FQNEAQ. V shed 3 bases, J shed 0 bases, and the junction held 8 bases outside the gene matches. The CDR3 DNA reads as TGTGCCAGCAGCTTGCCCCGGCGGGGGAGCTCCTACAATGAGCAGTTCTTC. Its protein product is CASSLPRRGSSYNEQFF.